The clone carrying this TCR beta chain was counted a single time. In the authors' methods: Estimation of nucleated cell counts relied on the amplification of reference gene primers. Assay used: immunoSEQ multiplex PCR; TCRdb lists only in-frame clones, some missing. From that table come the V and J calls and clone size; the DNA was used to work out D and trimming. This sample yields about 60,000 clones, of which more than 80% are seen a single time; around 8.3% belongs to the top ten. The data originate from a study of blood T cell repertoires in COVID-19. As for the study in general: Collection of acute and convalescent COVID-19 samples took place in the United States, Italy and Spain. T cells, B-cell-depleted T cells, or PBMCs supplied cDNA or gDNA.

The germline CDR1 and CDR2 sequences are KGHDR and SFDVKD. V lost 3 bases, J lost 8 bases, and 12 bases lay in between. This CDR3 spans 13 amino acids. The chain has TRBV24-1 and TRBJ1-2; D perhaps matches TRBD1 (6 bases). The sequence was obtained from a human donor with active COVID-19. The donor label of this sample is uncertain. The sample consisted of peripheral blood. CDR3 protein: CATSDPQGLGYTF. DNA of the CDR3: TGTGCCACCAGTGATCCCCAGGGGCTCGGCTACACCTTC.